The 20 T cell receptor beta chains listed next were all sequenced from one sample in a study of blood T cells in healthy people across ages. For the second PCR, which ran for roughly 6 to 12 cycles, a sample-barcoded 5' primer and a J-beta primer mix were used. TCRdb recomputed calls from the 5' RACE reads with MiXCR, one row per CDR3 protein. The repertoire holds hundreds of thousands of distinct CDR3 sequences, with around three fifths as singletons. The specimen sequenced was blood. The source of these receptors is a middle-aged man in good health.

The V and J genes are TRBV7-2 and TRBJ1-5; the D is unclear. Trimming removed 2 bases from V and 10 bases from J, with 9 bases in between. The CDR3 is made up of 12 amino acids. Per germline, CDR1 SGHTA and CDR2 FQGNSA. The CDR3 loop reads CASSLRAGPQHF. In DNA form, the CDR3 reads TGTGCCAGCAGCTTAAGGGCAGGCCCCCAGCATTTT.

The CDR3 protein is CATSRDLGGADTQYF. The CDR3 nucleotides read TGTGCCACCAGCAGAGATCTCGGGGGAGCAGATACGCAGTATTTT. V is TRBV15 and J is TRBJ2-3; D may be TRBD2 (6 bases). CDR1 and CDR2 from the germline V gene are LNHNV and YYDKDF (reference sequence). The CDR3 spans 15 residues. V lost 0 bases to trimming and J lost 4 bases, with 11 bases between them.

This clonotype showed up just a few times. The CDR3 sequence: CAWRWGPPEAFF. In DNA form, the CDR3 reads TGTGCCTGGAGATGGGGACCCCCTGAAGCTTTCTTT. The rearrangement uses TRBV30 and TRBJ1-1, with a possible D match to TRBD1 (5 bases). CDR1 and CDR2 from the germline V gene are GTSNPN and SVGIG (reference sequence). The V end was cut by 3 bases, the J end by 6 bases, with 11 bases between. CDR3 size: 12 residues.

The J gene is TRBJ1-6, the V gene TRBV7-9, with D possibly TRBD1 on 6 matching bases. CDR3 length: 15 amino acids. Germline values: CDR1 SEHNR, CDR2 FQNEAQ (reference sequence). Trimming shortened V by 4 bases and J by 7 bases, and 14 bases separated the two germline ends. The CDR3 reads CASSSSDRRNSPLHF. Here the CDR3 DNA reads TGTGCCAGCAGCTCCAGCGACAGGAGGAATTCACCCCTCCACTTT.

The CDR3 nucleotides are TGTGCCAGCAGCAAAAGGGGGGCGAGACAAGACGAGCAGTACTTC. Protein: CASSKRGARQDEQYF. V is TRBV13 and J is TRBJ2-7, with D possibly being TRBD1 or TRBD2 (6 bases each). Trimming cost V 5 bases and J 5 bases, with 19 bases left between them. The CDR3 has 15 amino acids. Germline V gene sequence: CDR1 PRHDT, CDR2 FYEKMQ (reference sequence).

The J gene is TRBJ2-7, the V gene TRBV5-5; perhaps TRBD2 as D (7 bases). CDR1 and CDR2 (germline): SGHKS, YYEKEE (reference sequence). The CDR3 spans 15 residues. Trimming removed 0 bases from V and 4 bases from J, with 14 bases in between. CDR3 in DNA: TGTGCCAGCAGCTTGGGAGGGGGAGGGGATTACGAGCAGTACTTC. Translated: CASSLGGGGDYEQYF.

CDR3 DNA: TGTGCCAGCAGCTTAGTCGAGGGCTATGGCTACACCTTC. This codes for CASSLVEGYGYTF. The chain has TRBV11-2 and TRBJ1-2; D unclear. The CDR3 runs to 13 residues. Germline assignment: CDR1 SGHAT and CDR2 FQNNGV. V was cut by 1 base and J by 4 bases, with 7 bases left in between. The full variable domain, its missing parts supplied by reference TRBV11-2 and TRBJ1-2, is EAGVAQSPRYKIIEKRQSVAFWCNPISGHATLYWYQQILGQGPKLLIQFQNNGVVDDSQLPKDRFSAERLKGVDSTLKIQPAKLEDSAVYLCASSLVEGYGYTFGSGTRLTVV.

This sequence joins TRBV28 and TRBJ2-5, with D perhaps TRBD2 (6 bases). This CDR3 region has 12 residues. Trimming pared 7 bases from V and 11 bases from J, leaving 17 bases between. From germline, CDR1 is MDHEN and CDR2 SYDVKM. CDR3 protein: CASNLRRREQYF. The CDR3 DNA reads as TGTGCCAGCAACCTGAGAAGGAGGGAGCAGTACTTC.

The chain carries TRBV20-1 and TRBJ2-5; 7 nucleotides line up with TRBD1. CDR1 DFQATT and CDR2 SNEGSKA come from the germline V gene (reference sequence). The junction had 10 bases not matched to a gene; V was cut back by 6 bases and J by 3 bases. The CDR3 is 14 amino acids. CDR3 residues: CSATGRDREETQYF. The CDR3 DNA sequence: TGCAGTGCCACGGGGCGAGACAGGGAAGAGACCCAGTACTTC.

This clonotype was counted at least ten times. The CDR3 is CSAVRDRGIMHTQYF. The CDR3 nucleotides are TGCAGTGCCGTCCGGGACAGGGGCATCATGCATACGCAGTATTTT. This chain uses TRBV20-1 with TRBJ2-3; TRBD1 aligns across 10 bases. CDR1 and CDR2 from the germline V gene are DFQATT and SNEGSKA (reference sequence). V shed 6 bases, J shed 7 bases, and the junction held 13 bases outside the gene matches. The CDR3 consists of 15 residues.

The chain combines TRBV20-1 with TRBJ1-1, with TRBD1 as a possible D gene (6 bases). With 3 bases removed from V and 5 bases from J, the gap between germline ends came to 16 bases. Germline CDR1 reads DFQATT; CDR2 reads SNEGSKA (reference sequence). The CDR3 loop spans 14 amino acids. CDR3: CSARGTPRETEAFF. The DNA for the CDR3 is TGCAGTGCTAGGGGGACACCCAGGGAGACTGAAGCTTTCTTT.

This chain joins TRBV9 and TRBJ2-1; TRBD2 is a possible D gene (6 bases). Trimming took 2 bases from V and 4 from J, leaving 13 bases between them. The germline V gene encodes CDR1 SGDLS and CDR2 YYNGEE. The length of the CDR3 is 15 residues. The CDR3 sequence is CASSVVGSGYNEQFF. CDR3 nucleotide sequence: TGTGCCAGCAGCGTGGTCGGTAGCGGTTACAATGAGCAGTTCTTC.

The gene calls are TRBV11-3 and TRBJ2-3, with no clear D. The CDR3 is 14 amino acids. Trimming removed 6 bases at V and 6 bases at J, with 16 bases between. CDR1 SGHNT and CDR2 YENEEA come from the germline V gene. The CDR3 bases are TGTGCCAGCAGAGGACCCAGTGTATCGGATACGCAGTATTTT. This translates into CASRGPSVSDTQYF. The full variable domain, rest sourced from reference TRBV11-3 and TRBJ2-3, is EAGVVQSPRYKIIEKKQPVAFWCNPISGHNTLYWYLQNLGQGPELLIRYENEEAVDDSQLPKDRFSAERLKGVDSTLKIQPAELGDSAVYLCASRGPSVSDTQYFGPGTRLTVL.

The CDR3 DNA is TGCGCCAGCAAGGCTAGCGGGAGTACCTACGAGCAGTACTTC. Its translation is CASKASGSTYEQYF. This chain uses TRBV5-1 with TRBJ2-7; 10 bases map to TRBD2. V dropped 6 bases and J dropped 2; count of bases not matched to a gene: 5. CDR3 size: 14 residues. The germline gives CDR1 SGHRS, CDR2 YFSETQ.

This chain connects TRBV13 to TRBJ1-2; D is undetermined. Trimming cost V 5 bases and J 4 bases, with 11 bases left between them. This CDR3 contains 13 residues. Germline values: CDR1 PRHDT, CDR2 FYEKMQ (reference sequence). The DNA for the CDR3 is TGTGCCAGCAGCCAAGGGTCGGTCTATGGCTACACCTTC. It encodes CASSQGSVYGYTF.

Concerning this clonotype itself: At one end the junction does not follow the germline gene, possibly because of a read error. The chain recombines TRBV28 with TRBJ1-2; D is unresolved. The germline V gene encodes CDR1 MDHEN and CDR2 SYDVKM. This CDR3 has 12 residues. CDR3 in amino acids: CTSSLLSVEWTF. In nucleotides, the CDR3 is TGTACCAGCAGTTTACTATCGGTGGAGTGGACCTTC.

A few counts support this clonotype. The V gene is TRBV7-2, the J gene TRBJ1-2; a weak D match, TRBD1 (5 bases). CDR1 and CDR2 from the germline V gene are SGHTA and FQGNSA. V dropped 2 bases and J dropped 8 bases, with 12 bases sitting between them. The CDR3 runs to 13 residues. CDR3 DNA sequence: TGTGCCAGCAGCTTAAATTTGGGGGGAGGCTACACCTTC. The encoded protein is CASSLNLGGGYTF.

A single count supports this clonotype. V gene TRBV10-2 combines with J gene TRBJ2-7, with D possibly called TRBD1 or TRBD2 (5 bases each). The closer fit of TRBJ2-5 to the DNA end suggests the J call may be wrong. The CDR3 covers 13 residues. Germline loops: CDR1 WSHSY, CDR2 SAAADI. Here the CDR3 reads CASAPRGSETQYF. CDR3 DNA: TGCGCCAGCGCTCCGAGGGGAAGCGAGACCCAGTACTTC.

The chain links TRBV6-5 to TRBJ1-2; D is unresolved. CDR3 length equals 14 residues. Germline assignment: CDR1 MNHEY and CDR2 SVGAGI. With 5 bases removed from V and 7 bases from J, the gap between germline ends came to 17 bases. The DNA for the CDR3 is TGTGCCAGCAGTCCCGTATTGGGTATGCTTGGCTACACCTTC. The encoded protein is CASSPVLGMLGYTF.

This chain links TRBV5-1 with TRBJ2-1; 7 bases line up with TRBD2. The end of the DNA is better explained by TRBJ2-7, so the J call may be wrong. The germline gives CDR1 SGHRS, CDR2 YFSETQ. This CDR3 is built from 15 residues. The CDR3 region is CASSPGASGYNEQYF. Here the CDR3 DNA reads TGCGCCAGCAGTCCTGGGGCTAGCGGATACAATGAGCAGTACTTC.